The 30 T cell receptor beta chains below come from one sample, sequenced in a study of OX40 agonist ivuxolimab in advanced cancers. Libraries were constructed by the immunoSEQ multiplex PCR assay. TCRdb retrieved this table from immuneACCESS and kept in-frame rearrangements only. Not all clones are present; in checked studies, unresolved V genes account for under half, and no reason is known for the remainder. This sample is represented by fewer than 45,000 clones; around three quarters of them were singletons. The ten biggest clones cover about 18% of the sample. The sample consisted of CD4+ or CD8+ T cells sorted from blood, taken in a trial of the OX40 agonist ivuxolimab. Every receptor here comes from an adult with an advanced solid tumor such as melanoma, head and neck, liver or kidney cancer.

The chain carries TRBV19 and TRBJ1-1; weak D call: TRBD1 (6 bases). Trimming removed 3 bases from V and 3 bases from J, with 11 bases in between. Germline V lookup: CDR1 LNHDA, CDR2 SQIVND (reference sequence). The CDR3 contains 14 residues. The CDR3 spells CASSMGHGYTEAFF. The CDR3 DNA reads TGTGCCAGTAGTATGGGACATGGGTACACTGAAGCTTTCTTT.

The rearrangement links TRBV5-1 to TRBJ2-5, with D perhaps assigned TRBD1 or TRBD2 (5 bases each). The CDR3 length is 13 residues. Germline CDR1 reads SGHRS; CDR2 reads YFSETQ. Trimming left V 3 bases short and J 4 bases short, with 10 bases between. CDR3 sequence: CASSSGARETQYF. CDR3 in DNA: TGCGCCAGCAGCTCCGGGGCGAGAGAGACCCAGTACTTC.

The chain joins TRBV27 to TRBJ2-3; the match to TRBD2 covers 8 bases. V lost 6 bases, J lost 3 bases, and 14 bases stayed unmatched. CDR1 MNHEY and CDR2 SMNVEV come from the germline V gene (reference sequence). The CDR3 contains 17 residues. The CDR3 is CASSLTGTRVGTDTQYF. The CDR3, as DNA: TGTGCCAGCAGCCTAACTGGGACTAGGGTTGGAACAGATACGCAGTATTTT.

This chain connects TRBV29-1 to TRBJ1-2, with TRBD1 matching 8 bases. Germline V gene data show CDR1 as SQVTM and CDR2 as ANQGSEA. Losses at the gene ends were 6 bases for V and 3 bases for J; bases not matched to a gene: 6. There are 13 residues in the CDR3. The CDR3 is CSVTTGVDYGYTF. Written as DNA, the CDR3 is TGCAGCGTGACGACAGGGGTGGACTATGGCTACACCTTC.

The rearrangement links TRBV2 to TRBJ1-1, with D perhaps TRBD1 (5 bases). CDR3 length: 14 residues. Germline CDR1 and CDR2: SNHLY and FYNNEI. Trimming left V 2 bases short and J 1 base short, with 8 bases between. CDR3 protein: CASSELGGNTEAFF. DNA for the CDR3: TGTGCCAGCAGTGAACTGGGGGGGAACACTGAAGCTTTCTTT.

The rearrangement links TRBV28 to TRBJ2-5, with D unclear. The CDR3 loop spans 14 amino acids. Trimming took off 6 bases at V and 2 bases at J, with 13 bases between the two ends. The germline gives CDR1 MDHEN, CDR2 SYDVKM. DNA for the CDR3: TGTGCCAGCAGGCCTCCCATAGGGCAAGAGACCCAGTACTTC. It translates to CASRPPIGQETQYF.

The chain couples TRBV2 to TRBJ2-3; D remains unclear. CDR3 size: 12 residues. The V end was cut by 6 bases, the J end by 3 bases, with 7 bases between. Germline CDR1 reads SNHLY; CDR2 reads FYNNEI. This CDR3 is CASRRATDTQYF. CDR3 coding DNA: TGTGCCAGCAGAAGGGCGACAGATACGCAGTATTTT.

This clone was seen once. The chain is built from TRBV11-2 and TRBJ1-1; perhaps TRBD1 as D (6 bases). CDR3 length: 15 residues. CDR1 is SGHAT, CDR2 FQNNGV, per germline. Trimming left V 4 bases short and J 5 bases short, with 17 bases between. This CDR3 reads CASSSLQGGRTEAFF. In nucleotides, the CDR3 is TGTGCCAGCAGCTCCCTACAGGGTGGAAGAACTGAAGCTTTCTTT. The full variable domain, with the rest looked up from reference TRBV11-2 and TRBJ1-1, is EAGVAQSPRYKIIEKRQSVAFWCNPISGHATLYWYQQILGQGPKLLIQFQNNGVVDDSQLPKDRFSAERLKGVDSTLKIQPAKLEDSAVYLCASSSLQGGRTEAFFGQGTRLTVV.

This CDR3 reads CASSFRQWSSYNEQFF. CDR3 nucleotides: TGTGCCAGCAGCTTTCGGCAATGGAGCTCCTACAATGAGCAGTTCTTC. The chain joins TRBV5-6 to TRBJ2-1; D is ambiguous. From germline, CDR1 is SGHDT and CDR2 YYEEEE. This CDR3 comprises 16 residues. Trimming cost V 2 bases and J 0 bases, with 12 bases left between them.

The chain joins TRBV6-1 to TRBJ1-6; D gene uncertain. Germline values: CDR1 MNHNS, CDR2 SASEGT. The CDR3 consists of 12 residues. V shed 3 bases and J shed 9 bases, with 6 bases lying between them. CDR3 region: CASSDAASPLHF. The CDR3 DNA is TGTGCCAGCAGTGATGCGGCTTCACCCCTCCACTTT.

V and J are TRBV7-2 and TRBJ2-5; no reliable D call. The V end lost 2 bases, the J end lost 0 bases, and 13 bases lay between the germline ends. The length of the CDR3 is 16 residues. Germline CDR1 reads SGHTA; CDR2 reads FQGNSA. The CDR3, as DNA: TGTGCCAGCAGCTTAATGGGGTCACGGTACCAAGAGACCCAGTACTTC. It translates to CASSLMGSRYQETQYF.

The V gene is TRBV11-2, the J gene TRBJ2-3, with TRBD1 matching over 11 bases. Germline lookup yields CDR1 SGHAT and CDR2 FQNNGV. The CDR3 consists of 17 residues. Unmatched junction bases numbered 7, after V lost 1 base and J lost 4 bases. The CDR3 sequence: CASSLVADRGPADTQYF. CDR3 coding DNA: TGTGCCAGCAGCTTAGTCGCGGACAGGGGGCCAGCAGATACGCAGTATTTT.

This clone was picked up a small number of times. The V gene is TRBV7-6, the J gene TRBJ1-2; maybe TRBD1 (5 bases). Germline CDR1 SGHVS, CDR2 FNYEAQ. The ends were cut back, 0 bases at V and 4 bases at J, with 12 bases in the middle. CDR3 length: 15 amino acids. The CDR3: CASSLAGGSLYGYTF. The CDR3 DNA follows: TGTGCCAGCAGCTTAGCCGGGGGTAGTCTCTATGGCTACACCTTC.

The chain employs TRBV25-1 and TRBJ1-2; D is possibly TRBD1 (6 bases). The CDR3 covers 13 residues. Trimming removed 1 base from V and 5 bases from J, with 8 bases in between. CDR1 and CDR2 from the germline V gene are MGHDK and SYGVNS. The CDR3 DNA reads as TGTGCCAGCAGTGAATCCAGGGGTTATGGCTACACCTTC. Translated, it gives CASSESRGYGYTF.

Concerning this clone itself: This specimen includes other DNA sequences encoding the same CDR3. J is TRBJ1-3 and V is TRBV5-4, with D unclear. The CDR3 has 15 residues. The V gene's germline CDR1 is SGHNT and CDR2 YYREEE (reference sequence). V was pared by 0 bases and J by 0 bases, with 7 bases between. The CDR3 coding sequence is TGTGCCAGCAGCTTGGGCGGGGACTCTGGAAACACCATATATTTT. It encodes CASSLGGDSGNTIYF.

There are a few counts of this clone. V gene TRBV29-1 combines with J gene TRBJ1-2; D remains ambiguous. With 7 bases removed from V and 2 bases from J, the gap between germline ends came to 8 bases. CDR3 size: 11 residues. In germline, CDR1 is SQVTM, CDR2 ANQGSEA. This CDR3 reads CSATDNYGYTF. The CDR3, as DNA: TGCAGCGCCACTGACAACTATGGCTACACCTTC.

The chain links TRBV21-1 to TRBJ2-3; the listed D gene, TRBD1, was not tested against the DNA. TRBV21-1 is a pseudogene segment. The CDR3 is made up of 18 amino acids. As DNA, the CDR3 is TGTGCCAGCAGCCCACCGCAGGGCTACTTCTCTAGCACAGATACGCAGTATTTT. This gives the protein CASSPPQGYFSSTDTQYF.

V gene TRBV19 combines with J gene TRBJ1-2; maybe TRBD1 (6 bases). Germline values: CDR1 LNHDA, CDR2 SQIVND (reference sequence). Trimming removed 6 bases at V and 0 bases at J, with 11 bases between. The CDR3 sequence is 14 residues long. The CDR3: CASSYRETNYGYTF. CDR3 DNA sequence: TGTGCCAGTAGCTACAGGGAAACTAACTATGGCTACACCTTC.

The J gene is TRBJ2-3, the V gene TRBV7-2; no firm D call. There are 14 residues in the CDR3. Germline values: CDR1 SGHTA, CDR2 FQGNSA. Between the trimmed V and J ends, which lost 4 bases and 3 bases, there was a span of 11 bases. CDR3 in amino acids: CASSSRRRTDTQYF. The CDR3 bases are TGTGCCAGCAGCTCACGCAGAAGAACAGATACGCAGTATTTT.

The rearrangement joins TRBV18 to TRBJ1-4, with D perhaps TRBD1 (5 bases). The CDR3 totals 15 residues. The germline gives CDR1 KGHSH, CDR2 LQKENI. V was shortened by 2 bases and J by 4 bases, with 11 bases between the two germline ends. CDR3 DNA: TGTGCCAGCTCACCAAGGGGCGGAAATAATGAAAAACTGTTTTTT. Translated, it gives CASSPRGGNNEKLFF.

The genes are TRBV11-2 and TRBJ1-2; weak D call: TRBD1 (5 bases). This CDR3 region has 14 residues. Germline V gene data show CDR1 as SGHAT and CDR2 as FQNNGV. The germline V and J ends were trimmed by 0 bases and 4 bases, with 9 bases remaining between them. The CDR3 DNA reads TGTGCCAGCAGCTTAGAGGGGGGACTCTATGGCTACACCTTC. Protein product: CASSLEGGLYGYTF.

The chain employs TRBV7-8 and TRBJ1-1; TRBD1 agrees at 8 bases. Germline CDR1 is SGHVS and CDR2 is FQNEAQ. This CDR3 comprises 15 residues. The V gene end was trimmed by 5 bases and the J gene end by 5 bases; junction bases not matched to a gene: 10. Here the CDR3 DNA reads TGTGCCAGCAGCCCCGACAGGGGCGGGAAGACTGAAGCTTTCTTT. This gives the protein CASSPDRGGKTEAFF.

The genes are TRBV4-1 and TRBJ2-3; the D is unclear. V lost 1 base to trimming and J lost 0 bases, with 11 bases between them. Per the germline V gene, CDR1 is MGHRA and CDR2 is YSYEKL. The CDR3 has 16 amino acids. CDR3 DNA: TGCGCCAGCAGCCAAGCTAATTTAGTAAGCACAGATACGCAGTATTTT. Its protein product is CASSQANLVSTDTQYF.

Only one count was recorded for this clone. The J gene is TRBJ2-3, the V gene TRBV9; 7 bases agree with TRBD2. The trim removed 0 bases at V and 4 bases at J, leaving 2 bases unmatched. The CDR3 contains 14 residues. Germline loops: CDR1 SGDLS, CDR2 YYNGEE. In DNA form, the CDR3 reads TGTGCCAGCAGCGTAGGTGGGGGGGCAGATACGCAGTATTTT. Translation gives CASSVGGGADTQYF.

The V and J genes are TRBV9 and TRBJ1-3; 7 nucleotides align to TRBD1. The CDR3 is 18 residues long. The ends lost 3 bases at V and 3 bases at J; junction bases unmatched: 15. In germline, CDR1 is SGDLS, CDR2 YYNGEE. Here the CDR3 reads CASSAGGRGRSDGNTIYF. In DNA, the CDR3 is TGTGCCAGCAGCGCCGGCGGTAGGGGGCGAAGCGATGGAAACACCATATATTTT.

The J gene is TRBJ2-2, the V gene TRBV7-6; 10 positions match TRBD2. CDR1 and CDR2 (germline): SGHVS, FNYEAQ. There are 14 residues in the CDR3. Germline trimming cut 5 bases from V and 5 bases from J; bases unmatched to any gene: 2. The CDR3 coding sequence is TGTGCCAGCAGCGCACTAGCGGGGACCGGGGAGCTGTTTTTT. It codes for CASSALAGTGELFF.

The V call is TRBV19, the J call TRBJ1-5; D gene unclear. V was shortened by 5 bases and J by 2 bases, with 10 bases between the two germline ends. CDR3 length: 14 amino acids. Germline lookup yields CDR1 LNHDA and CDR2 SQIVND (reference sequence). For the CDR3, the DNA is TGTGCCAGTAGTTTGCGGGATGGCAATCAGCCCCAGCATTTT. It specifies CASSLRDGNQPQHF.

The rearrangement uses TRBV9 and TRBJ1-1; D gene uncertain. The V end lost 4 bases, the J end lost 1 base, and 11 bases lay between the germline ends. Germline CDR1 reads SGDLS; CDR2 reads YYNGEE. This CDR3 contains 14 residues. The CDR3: CASSPSRGNTEAFF. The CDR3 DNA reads TGTGCCAGCAGCCCTAGCCGGGGGAACACTGAAGCTTTCTTT.

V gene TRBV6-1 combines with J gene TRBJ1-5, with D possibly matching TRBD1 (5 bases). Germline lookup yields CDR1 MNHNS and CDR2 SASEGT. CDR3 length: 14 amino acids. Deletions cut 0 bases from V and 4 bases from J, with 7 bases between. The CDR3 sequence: CASSEATANQPQHF. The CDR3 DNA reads TGTGCCAGCAGTGAAGCGACAGCTAATCAGCCCCAGCATTTT.

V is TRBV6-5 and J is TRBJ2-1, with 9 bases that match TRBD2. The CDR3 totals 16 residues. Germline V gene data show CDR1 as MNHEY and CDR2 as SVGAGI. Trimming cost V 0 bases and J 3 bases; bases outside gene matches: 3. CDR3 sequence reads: CASSYSRLADYNEQFF. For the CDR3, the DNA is TGTGCCAGCAGTTACTCAAGACTAGCGGACTACAATGAGCAGTTCTTC.